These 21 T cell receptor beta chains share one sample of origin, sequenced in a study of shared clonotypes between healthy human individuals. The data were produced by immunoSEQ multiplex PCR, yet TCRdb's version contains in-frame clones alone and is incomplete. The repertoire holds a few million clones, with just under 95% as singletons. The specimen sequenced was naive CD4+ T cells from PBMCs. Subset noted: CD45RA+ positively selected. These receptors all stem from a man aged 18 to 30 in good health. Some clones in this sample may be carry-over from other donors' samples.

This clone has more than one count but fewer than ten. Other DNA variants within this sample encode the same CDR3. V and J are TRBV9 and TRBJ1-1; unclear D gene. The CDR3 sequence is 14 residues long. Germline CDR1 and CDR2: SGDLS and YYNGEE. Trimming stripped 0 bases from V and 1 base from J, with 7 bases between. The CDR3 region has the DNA TGTGCCAGCAGCGTAGTATCAGGGAACACTGAAGCTTTCTTT. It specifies CASSVVSGNTEAFF. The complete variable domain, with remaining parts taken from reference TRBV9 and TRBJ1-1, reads DSGVTQTPKHLITATGQRVTLRCSPRSGDLSVYWYQQSLDQGLQFLIQYYNGEERAKGNILERFSAQQFPDLHSELNLSSLELGDSALYFCASSVVSGNTEAFFGQGTRLTVV.

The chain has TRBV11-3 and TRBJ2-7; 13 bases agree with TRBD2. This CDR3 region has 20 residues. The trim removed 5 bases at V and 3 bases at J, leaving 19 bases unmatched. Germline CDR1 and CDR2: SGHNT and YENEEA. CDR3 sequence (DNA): TGTGCCAGCAGCCTCCCCCCGGGACTAGCGGGGCTTCAGGGCATCTACGAGCAGTACTTC. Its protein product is CASSLPPGLAGLQGIYEQYF.

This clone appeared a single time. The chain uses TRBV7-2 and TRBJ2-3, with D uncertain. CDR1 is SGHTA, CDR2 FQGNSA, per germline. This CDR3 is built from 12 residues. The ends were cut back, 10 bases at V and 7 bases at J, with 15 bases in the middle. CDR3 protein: CATPRRMNTQYF. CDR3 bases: TGTGCCACCCCCCGGCGGATGAATACGCAGTATTTT.

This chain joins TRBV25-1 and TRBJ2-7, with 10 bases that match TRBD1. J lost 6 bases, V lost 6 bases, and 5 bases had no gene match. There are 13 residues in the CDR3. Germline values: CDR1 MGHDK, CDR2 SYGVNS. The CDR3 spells CASRETGGGEQYF. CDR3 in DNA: TGTGCCAGCAGAGAGACAGGGGGCGGCGAGCAGTACTTC.

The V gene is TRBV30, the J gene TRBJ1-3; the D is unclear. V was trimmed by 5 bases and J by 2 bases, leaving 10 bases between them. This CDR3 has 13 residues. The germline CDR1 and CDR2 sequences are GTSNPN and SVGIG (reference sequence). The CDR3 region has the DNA TGTGCCTGGTCTGGACTAGCTGGAAACACCATATATTTT. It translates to CAWSGLAGNTIYF. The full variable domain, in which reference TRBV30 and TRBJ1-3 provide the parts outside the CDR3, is SQTIHQWPATLVQPVGSPLSLECTVEGTSNPNLYWYRQAAGRGLQLLFYSVGIGQISSEVPQNLSASRPQDRQFILSSKKLLLSDSGFYLCAWSGLAGNTIYFGEGSWLTVV.

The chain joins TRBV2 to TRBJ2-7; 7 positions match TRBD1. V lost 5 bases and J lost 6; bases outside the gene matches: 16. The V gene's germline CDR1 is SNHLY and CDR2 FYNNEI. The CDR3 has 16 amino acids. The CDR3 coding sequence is TGTGCCAGCAGTTCCTTTTACAGGGGAGTAGGAGGCGAGCAGTACTTC. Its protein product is CASSSFYRGVGGEQYF.

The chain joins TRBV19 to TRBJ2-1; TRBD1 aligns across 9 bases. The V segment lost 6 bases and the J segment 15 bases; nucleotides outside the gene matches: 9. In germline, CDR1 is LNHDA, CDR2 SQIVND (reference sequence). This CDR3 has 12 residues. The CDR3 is CASSTGQGRLFF. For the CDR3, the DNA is TGTGCCAGTAGCACAGGACAGGGGCGTCTGTTCTTC.

The DNA of the CDR3 is TGTGCCAGCAGTTTATCCCCCAGGGTCACCGGGGAGCTGTTTTTT. It encodes CASSLSPRVTGELFF. This chain joins TRBV27 and TRBJ2-2, with a possible D match to TRBD1 (5 bases). In germline, CDR1 is MNHEY, CDR2 SMNVEV (reference sequence). Trimming stripped 0 bases from V and 4 bases from J, with 9 bases between. The CDR3 contains 15 residues.

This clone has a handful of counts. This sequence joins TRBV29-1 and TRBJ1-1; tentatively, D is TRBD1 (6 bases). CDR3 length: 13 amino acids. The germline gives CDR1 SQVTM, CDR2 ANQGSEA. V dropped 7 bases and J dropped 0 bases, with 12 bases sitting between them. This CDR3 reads CSARNRVNTEAFF. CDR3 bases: TGCAGCGCCAGGAACAGGGTGAACACTGAAGCTTTCTTT.

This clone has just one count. CDR3 sequence: CASSLVLGGTYEQYF. For the CDR3, the DNA is TGTGCCAGCAGCTTAGTGCTCGGCGGAACCTACGAGCAGTACTTC. The chain employs TRBV7-2 and TRBJ2-7; D not resolved. Between the trimmed V and J ends, which lost 1 base and 2 bases, there was a span of 12 bases. The V gene's germline CDR1 is SGHTA and CDR2 FQGNSA. This CDR3 contains 15 residues.

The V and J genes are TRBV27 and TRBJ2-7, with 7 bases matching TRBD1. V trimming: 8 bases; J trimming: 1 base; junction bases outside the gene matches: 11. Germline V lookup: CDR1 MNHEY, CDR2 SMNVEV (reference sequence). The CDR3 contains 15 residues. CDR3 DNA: TGTGCCAGCCGTAGCCTAGGGGGCGGATCCTACGAGCAGTACTTC. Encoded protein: CASRSLGGGSYEQYF.

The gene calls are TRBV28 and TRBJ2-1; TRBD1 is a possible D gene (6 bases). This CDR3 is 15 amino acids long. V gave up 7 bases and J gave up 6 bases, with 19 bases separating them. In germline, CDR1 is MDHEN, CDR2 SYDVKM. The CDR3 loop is CASTSPGRGGNEQFF. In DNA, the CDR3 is TGTGCCAGCACCTCCCCAGGGCGAGGGGGCAATGAGCAGTTCTTC.

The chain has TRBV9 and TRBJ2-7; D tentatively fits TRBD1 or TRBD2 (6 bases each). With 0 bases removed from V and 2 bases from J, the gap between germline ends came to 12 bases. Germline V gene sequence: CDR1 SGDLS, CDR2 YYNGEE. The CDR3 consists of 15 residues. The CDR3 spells CASSVESRGPYEQYF. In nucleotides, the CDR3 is TGTGCCAGCAGCGTAGAGTCCCGGGGGCCCTACGAGCAGTACTTC. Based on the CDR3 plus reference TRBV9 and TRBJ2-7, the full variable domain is DSGVTQTPKHLITATGQRVTLRCSPRSGDLSVYWYQQSLDQGLQFLIQYYNGEERAKGNILERFSAQQFPDLHSELNLSSLELGDSALYFCASSVESRGPYEQYFGPGTRLTVT.

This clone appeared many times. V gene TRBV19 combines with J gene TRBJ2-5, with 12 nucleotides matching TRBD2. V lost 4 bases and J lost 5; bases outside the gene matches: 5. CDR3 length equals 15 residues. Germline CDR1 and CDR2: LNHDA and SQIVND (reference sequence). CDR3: CASSRLAGVYETQYF. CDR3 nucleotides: TGTGCCAGTAGTAGACTAGCGGGAGTGTACGAGACCCAGTACTTC.

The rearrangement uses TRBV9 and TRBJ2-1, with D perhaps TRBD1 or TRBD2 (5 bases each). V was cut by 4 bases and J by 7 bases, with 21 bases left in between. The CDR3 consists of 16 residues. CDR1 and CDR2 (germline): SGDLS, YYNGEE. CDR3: CASSFTGTPAVNEQFF. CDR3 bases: TGTGCCAGCAGCTTCACCGGGACCCCGGCAGTGAATGAGCAGTTCTTC.

In DNA, the CDR3 is TGTGCCAGCAGCTCCGACTCGAGGGGGTCCTACAATGAGCAGTTCTTC. As protein: CASSSDSRGSYNEQFF. The V call is TRBV7-9, the J call TRBJ2-1, with D maybe TRBD1 (6 bases). Trimming removed 4 bases at V and 1 base at J, with 14 bases between. The CDR3 has 16 residues. Germline V gene lookup returns CDR1 SEHNR and CDR2 FQNEAQ (reference sequence).

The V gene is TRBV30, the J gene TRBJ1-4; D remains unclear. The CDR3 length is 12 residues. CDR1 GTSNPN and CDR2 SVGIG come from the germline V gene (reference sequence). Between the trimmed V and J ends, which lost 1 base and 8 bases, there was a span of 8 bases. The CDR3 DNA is TGTGCCTGGAGTGCAGTGGGAGAAAAACTGTTTTTT. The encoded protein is CAWSAVGEKLFF.

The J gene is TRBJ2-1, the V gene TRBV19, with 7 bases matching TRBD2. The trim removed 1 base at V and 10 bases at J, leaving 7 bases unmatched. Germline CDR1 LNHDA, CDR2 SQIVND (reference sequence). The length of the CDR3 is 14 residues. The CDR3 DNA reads TGTGCCAGTAGTATAGCGGGAGGACGGGGGGAGCAGTTCTTC. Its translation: CASSIAGGRGEQFF. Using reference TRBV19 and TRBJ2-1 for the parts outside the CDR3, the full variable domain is DGGITQSPKYLFRKEGQNVTLSCEQNLNHDAMYWYRQDPGQGLRLIYYSQIVNDFQKGDIAEGYSVSREKKESFPLTVTSAQKNPTAFYLCASSIAGGRGEQFFGPGTRLTVL.

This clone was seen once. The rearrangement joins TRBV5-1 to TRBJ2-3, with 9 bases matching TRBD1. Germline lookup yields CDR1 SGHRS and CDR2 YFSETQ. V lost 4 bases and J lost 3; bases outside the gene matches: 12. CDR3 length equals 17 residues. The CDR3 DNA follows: TGCGCCAGCAGCGTGAACCATCCGGGACAGGGAACAGATACGCAGTATTTT. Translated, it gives CASSVNHPGQGTDTQYF.

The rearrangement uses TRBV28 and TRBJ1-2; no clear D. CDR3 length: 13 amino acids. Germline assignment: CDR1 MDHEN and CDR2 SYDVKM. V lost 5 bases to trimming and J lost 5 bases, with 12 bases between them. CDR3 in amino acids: CASSEEGWYGYTF. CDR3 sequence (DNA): TGTGCCAGCAGTGAGGAGGGTTGGTATGGCTACACCTTC.

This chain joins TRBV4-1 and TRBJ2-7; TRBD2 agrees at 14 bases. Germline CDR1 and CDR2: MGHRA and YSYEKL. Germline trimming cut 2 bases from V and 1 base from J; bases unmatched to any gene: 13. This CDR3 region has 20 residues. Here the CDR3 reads CASSQPRLAGGPQSSYEQYF. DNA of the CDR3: TGCGCCAGCAGCCAACCAAGACTAGCGGGAGGGCCACAGTCTTCCTACGAGCAGTACTTC.